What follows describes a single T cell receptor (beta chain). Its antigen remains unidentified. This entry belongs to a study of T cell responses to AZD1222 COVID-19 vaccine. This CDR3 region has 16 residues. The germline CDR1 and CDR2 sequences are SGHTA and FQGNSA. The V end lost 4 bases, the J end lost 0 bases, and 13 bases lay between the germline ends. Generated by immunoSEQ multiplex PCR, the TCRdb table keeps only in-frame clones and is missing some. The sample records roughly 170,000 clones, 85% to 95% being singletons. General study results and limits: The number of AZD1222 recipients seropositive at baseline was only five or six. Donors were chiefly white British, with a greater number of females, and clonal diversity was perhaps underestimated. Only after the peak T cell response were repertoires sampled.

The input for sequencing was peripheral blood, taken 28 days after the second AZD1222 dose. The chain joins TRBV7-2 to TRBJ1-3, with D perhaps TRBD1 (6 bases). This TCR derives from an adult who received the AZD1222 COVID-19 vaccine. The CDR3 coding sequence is TGTGCCAGCAGCTCCAGAGGGGGAAGCTCTGGAAACACCATATATTTT. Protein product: CASSSRGGSSGNTIYF.